The text below deals with one TCR beta chain. What it recognizes is unknown. This record belongs to a study of post-analysis software for immune sequencing data. About the research overall: Relapsing-remitting, secondary progressive and progressive-relapsing multiple sclerosis were all included among the disease courses.

Incorporated into the TCR beta cDNA libraries were unique molecular identifiers, which served to reduce PCR and sequencing biases. Each CDR3 protein is one row after TCRdb ran MiXCR on the PCR reads. The sample contains about 810,000 distinct CDR3 sequences, roughly 58% of which appear only once. Study outcomes and limitations: Those samples that were prepared in the same batch co-clustered strongly by F measure. Patients with multiple sclerosis recorded significantly lower normalized Chao1 diversity than controls, the study found. The study found TRBV5-6, TRBV5-1 and TRBV20-1 among 5 or 6 TRBV segments more frequent in patients than controls.

The J segment lost 5 bases and the V segment lost 1 base, leaving 10 bases of the junction unmatched. There are 16 residues in the CDR3. CDR1 and CDR2 from the germline V gene are LGHDT and YNNKEL (reference sequence). The chain is built from TRBV3-1 and TRBJ2-5; TRBD1 aligns across 7 bases. The specimen sequenced was blood. This TCR was sampled from a girl aged 5 to 17 with multiple sclerosis. This chain's CDR3 is CASSQVIGPRGETQYF. CDR3 nucleotide sequence: TGTGCCAGCAGCCAAGTTATCGGACCCAGGGGGGAGACCCAGTACTTC.